Following are 4 T cell receptor beta chains from one sample sequenced in a study of T cell repertoires in cytomegalovirus infection. TCRdb used MiXCR to reprocess the reads, holding one entry per CDR3 protein. The sample shows 85,000 to 120,000 distinct CDR3 sequences, 16% of them seen only once. Sequencing was performed on PBMCs. The receptors originated from a human donor in good health (CMV status not recorded). Some clones in this sample may be carry-over from other donors' samples.

The chain is built from TRBV20-1 and TRBJ2-1; 8 bases are shared with TRBD2. V shed 6 bases, J shed 4 bases, and the junction held 11 bases outside the gene matches. Germline assignment: CDR1 DFQATT and CDR2 SNEGSKA (reference sequence). The CDR3 sequence is 15 residues long. The CDR3 sequence is CSAIDGERGYNEQFF. The CDR3 DNA reads as TGCAGTGCGATAGACGGGGAGCGGGGGTACAATGAGCAGTTCTTC.

The V gene is TRBV7-3, the J gene TRBJ2-1; 8 nucleotides line up with TRBD1. V lost 4 bases to trimming and J lost 3 bases; unmatched junction nucleotides: 8. CDR1 SGHTA and CDR2 FQGTGA come from the germline V gene. The CDR3 has 16 residues. The CDR3 DNA follows: TGTGCCAGCAGCTCTACCCCGGACAGGGTCTACAATGAGCAGTTCTTC. This translates into CASSSTPDRVYNEQFF.

In its sample, this clonotype was seen many times. V and J are TRBV12-3 or TRBV12-4 and TRBJ1-2, with D tentatively TRBD1 (5 bases). This CDR3 has 14 residues. V was clipped by 2 bases and J by 8 bases, with 15 bases between them. The CDR3 nucleotides are TGTGCCAGCAGTTTAATGGGGGTCGCTGAGGGCTACACCTTC. It specifies CASSLMGVAEGYTF.

Ten or more counts support this clonotype. This CDR3 reads CASSGRGGKNQPQHF. Here the CDR3 DNA reads TGTGCCAGCAGTGGGCGGGGGGGCAAAAATCAGCCCCAGCATTTT. The V call is TRBV12-3 or TRBV12-4, the J call TRBJ1-5; D possibly corresponds to TRBD1 (6 bases). The CDR3 spans 15 residues. V lost 5 bases and J lost 4, with 15 bases in between.